The 25 T cell receptor beta chains below were found in one sample sequenced in a study of T cell changes during pregnancy in multiple sclerosis. Sequencing was performed with immunoSEQ multiplex PCR; in TCRdb, only in-frame clones are kept and a portion is missing. This sample has about 40,000 clones, with about 88% found just once. The sample in question was CD4+ T cells from peripheral blood mononuclear cells, obtained in the second trimester of pregnancy. The receptors stem from a female donor with multiple sclerosis, enrolled in a pregnancy study.

V is TRBV30 and J is TRBJ2-5; 7 bases align to TRBD2. Germline V gene data show CDR1 as GTSNPN and CDR2 as SVGIG (reference sequence). Trimming removed 0 bases from V and 5 bases from J; junction bases left unmatched: 9. This CDR3 spans 15 amino acids. The DNA for the CDR3 is TGTGCCTGGAGTGTCGGGGGGAGGGTAGGGGAGACCCAGTACTTC. Its translation is CAWSVGGRVGETQYF.

This sequence joins TRBV5-1 and TRBJ2-5; TRBD2 agrees at 14 bases. With V trimmed by 4 bases and J by 6 bases, 5 bases remained unmatched. This CDR3 spans 15 amino acids. Germline V lookup: CDR1 SGHRS, CDR2 YFSETQ. This chain's CDR3 is CASSEGLAGVKTQYF. CDR3 DNA: TGCGCCAGCAGCGAGGGACTAGCGGGAGTAAAGACCCAGTACTTC.

The gene calls are TRBV5-1 and TRBJ2-1; 10 positions agree with TRBD2. Germline loops: CDR1 SGHRS, CDR2 YFSETQ. V dropped 2 bases and J dropped 4; count of bases not matched to a gene: 6. CDR3 length: 16 residues. In nucleotides, the CDR3 is TGCGCCAGCAGCTTACCGGGACTAGCGTCTTACAATGAGCAGTTCTTC. Its protein product is CASSLPGLASYNEQFF.

The V call is TRBV6-5, the J call TRBJ2-1, with 7 bases aligning to TRBD2. Germline V gene sequence: CDR1 MNHEY, CDR2 SVGAGI. With 8 bases clipped from V and 1 base from J, the junction kept 5 bases outside the gene matches. The CDR3 sequence is 14 residues long. The CDR3 reads CASAREVSYNEQFF. In DNA form, the CDR3 reads TGTGCCAGCGCCCGGGAGGTATCCTACAATGAGCAGTTCTTC.

The chain combines TRBV14 with TRBJ1-1; D not certain. The V end lost 1 base, the J end lost 4 bases, and 13 bases lay between the germline ends. CDR1 and CDR2 from the germline V gene are SGHDN and FVKESK. The CDR3 spans 15 residues. The CDR3 spells CASSQASNRITEAFF. CDR3 in DNA: TGTGCCAGCAGCCAAGCCTCCAACAGAATCACTGAAGCTTTCTTT.

The chain combines TRBV27 with TRBJ1-2; weak D call: TRBD1 (5 bases). This CDR3 is 13 amino acids long. Trimming took 4 bases from V and 6 from J, leaving 12 bases between them. Germline CDR1 and CDR2: MNHEY and SMNVEV (reference sequence). The CDR3 loop is CASSWSGNDGYTF. In nucleotides, the CDR3 is TGTGCCAGCAGTTGGTCAGGGAATGATGGCTACACCTTC.

The chain joins TRBV27 to TRBJ2-1, with 10 bases that match TRBD2. CDR3 length: 16 amino acids. The germline CDR1 and CDR2 sequences are MNHEY and SMNVEV (reference sequence). Trimming cost V 5 bases and J 5 bases; bases outside gene matches: 9. The CDR3 coding sequence is TGTGCCAGCAGTACCTATAGCGGGAGGACCGACAATGAGCAGTTCTTC. Encoded protein: CASSTYSGRTDNEQFF.

V and J are TRBV5-1 and TRBJ2-3, with D possibly matching TRBD1 (7 bases). The germline CDR1 and CDR2 sequences are SGHRS and YFSETQ. This CDR3 has 15 amino acids. Trimming stripped 8 bases from V and 5 bases from J, with 21 bases between. The CDR3 nucleotides are TGCGCCAGAGGAGGGGTGACAGGGTCAGGAGATACGCAGTATTTT. This sequence encodes CARGGVTGSGDTQYF.

J is TRBJ1-4 and V is TRBV4-2; a weak D match, TRBD1 (6 bases). CDR1 and CDR2 from the germline V gene are LGHNA and YNFKEQ. The CDR3 extends over 16 amino acids. Trimming shortened V by 1 base and J by 8 bases, and 17 bases separated the two germline ends. The CDR3 protein is CASSQAGAGAREKLFF. The CDR3 DNA sequence: TGTGCCAGCAGCCAAGCCGGGGCAGGGGCGAGAGAAAAACTGTTTTTT.

J is TRBJ1-5 and V is TRBV2; D is possibly TRBD1 (6 bases). CDR1 is SNHLY, CDR2 FYNNEI, per germline. This CDR3 comprises 14 residues. V lost 2 bases to trimming and J lost 7 bases, with 12 bases between them. The CDR3 loop reads CASSESGGLQPQHF. CDR3 nucleotides: TGTGCCAGCAGTGAAAGCGGGGGCCTCCAGCCCCAGCATTTT.

The chain combines TRBV20-1 with TRBJ1-3; a possible D gene is TRBD1 (5 bases). V lost 4 bases to trimming and J lost 7 bases, with 8 bases between them. The CDR3 has 11 amino acids. Germline V gene data show CDR1 as DFQATT and CDR2 as SNEGSKA (reference sequence). CDR3 bases: TGCAGTGCTAAGCAGGGTAACACCATATATTTT. As protein: CSAKQGNTIYF.

J is TRBJ2-3 and V is TRBV9; 12 nucleotides align to TRBD2. The germline V gene has CDR1 SGDLS and CDR2 YYNGEE. V gave up 3 bases and J gave up 5 bases; unmatched junction bases: 22. The CDR3 is made up of 21 amino acids. As DNA, the CDR3 is TGTGCCAGCAGCGCCCACCACATGAACCTAGCGGGAGGGCCCCGGGGAGATACGCAGTATTTT. Translating gives CASSAHHMNLAGGPRGDTQYF. Variable domain in full (rest from reference TRBV9 and TRBJ2-3): DSGVTQTPKHLITATGQRVTLRCSPRSGDLSVYWYQQSLDQGLQFLIQYYNGEERAKGNILERFSAQQFPDLHSELNLSSLELGDSALYFCASSAHHMNLAGGPRGDTQYFGPGTRLTVL.

The rearrangement joins TRBV11-2 to TRBJ2-3; TRBD1 matches at 8 bases. The germline V gene has CDR1 SGHAT and CDR2 FQNNGV. J gave up 4 bases and V 5 bases, and 8 bases lay outside the gene matches. The CDR3 has 15 amino acids. DNA for the CDR3: TGTGCCAGCAGCCTAAGGGGGACAGGCCCAGATACGCAGTATTTT. It codes for CASSLRGTGPDTQYF.

V gene TRBV5-1 combines with J gene TRBJ2-7; 9 bases agree with TRBD2. The junction had 11 bases not matched to a gene; V was cut back by 4 bases and J by 9 bases. CDR3 size: 14 residues. Per germline, CDR1 SGHRS and CDR2 YFSETQ. The CDR3 loop is CASSQSSGSTVQYF. In DNA, the CDR3 is TGCGCCAGCAGCCAGAGTAGCGGGAGTACAGTGCAGTACTTC.

The CDR3 is CASSARDSNQPQHF. The CDR3, as DNA: TGTGCCAGCAGTGCCAGGGATAGCAATCAGCCCCAGCATTTT. The V gene is TRBV6-1, the J gene TRBJ1-5; possibly TRBD1 for D (5 bases). V lost 4 bases and J lost 0, with 7 bases in between. This CDR3 is 14 amino acids long. CDR1 and CDR2 from the germline V gene are MNHNS and SASEGT.

This clone was seen more than once but under ten times. The chain uses TRBV11-2 and TRBJ1-1, with TRBD1 identical over 8 bases. The trim removed 4 bases at V and 3 bases at J, leaving 4 bases unmatched. This CDR3 is built from 14 residues. Germline assignment: CDR1 SGHAT and CDR2 FQNNGV. The CDR3 DNA is TGTGCCAGCAGCTCACAGGGGGATCACACTGAAGCTTTCTTT. This codes for CASSSQGDHTEAFF.

The DNA for the CDR3 is TGTGCCAGTAGAACCCGGGGGGGCGAAGAAGAGACCCAGTACTTC. Translation gives CASRTRGGEEETQYF. The chain has TRBV19 and TRBJ2-5, with 8 nucleotides matching TRBD2. CDR1 is LNHDA and CDR2 is SQIVND in the germline V gene (reference sequence). Trimming removed 6 bases from V and 3 bases from J; junction bases left unmatched: 9. This CDR3 has 15 amino acids.

The CDR3 DNA sequence: TGTGCCAGTAGTACTGGCCCAAGCGGGCAAGCTTTCTTT. It codes for CASSTGPSGQAFF. J is TRBJ1-1 and V is TRBV19; D is unclear. CDR3 length: 13 amino acids. Deletions cut 4 bases from V and 9 bases from J, with 15 bases between. The germline gives CDR1 LNHDA, CDR2 SQIVND (reference sequence). The whole variable domain, remainder taken from reference TRBV19 and TRBJ1-1, is DGGITQSPKYLFRKEGQNVTLSCEQNLNHDAMYWYRQDPGQGLRLIYYSQIVNDFQKGDIAEGYSVSREKKESFPLTVTSAQKNPTAFYLCASSTGPSGQAFFGQGTRLTVV.

The chain couples TRBV29-1 to TRBJ1-2; D is unresolved. The V end lost 4 bases, the J end lost 2 bases, and 11 bases lay between the germline ends. The CDR3 length is 13 residues. Germline CDR1 SQVTM, CDR2 ANQGSEA. CDR3 sequence (DNA): TGCAGCGTTGGGTCGGGGTCCAACTATGGCTACACCTTC. This encodes CSVGSGSNYGYTF.

The chain combines TRBV5-4 with TRBJ2-5, with a weak D call TRBD2 (7 bases). Between the trimmed V and J ends, which lost 0 bases and 5 bases, there was a span of 14 bases. CDR3 size: 15 residues. The germline gives CDR1 SGHNT, CDR2 YYREEE (reference sequence). Here the CDR3 DNA reads TGTGCCAGCAGCTTGGCCGCGGCGGGGGCCGAGACCCAGTACTTC. This translates into CASSLAAAGAETQYF.

The chain uses TRBV9 and TRBJ2-1; 8 nucleotides agree with TRBD1. CDR1 is SGDLS and CDR2 is YYNGEE in the germline V gene. Losses at the gene ends were 4 bases for V and 4 bases for J; bases not matched to a gene: 7. The CDR3 loop spans 15 amino acids. The CDR3 DNA sequence: TGTGCCAGCAGCCCCTGGGGACAGGCTTACAATGAGCAGTTCTTC. Translation gives CASSPWGQAYNEQFF.

The rearrangement joins TRBV2 to TRBJ2-6; perhaps TRBD1 as D (6 bases). CDR1 and CDR2 (germline): SNHLY, FYNNEI. V was trimmed by 6 bases and J by 0 bases, leaving 27 bases between them. CDR3 length: 21 residues. The CDR3 DNA is TGTGCCAGCAGCCTGCCAGGGGAAGACCTTACACTCGGCTCTGGGGCCAACGTCCTGACTTTC. This gives the protein CASSLPGEDLTLGSGANVLTF.

This clone was seen many times. The gene calls are TRBV7-2 and TRBJ1-1; 9 positions agree with TRBD1. This CDR3 region has 15 residues. J was trimmed by 4 bases and V by 5 bases; bases with no gene match: 8. The germline gives CDR1 SGHTA, CDR2 FQGNSA. Here the CDR3 reads CASSAGQGQFTEAFF. CDR3 in DNA: TGTGCCAGCAGCGCCGGACAGGGGCAGTTCACTGAAGCTTTCTTT.

In this sample, this clone turned up once. The chain uses TRBV6-8 and TRBJ2-1; 11 nucleotides match TRBD2. Germline V CDR1 and CDR2: MNHGY, SAAAGT. This CDR3 contains 16 residues. Trimming at V came to 6 bases and at J to 4 bases, leaving 8 bases not matched to a gene. The CDR3 here is CASSHPLAGGYNEQFF. The CDR3 DNA is TGTGCCAGCAGCCATCCCCTAGCGGGAGGTTACAATGAGCAGTTCTTC.

This chain joins TRBV20-1 and TRBJ2-7; D ambiguous. The CDR3 covers 11 residues. Germline-derived CDR1 and CDR2 are DFQATT and SNEGSKA (reference sequence). V shed 1 base and J shed 3 bases, with 4 bases lying between them. The CDR3 DNA follows: TGCAGTGCTAGAGCCCACTACGAGCAGTACTTC. Protein product: CSARAHYEQYF.